The 21 T cell receptor beta chains below were found in one sample sequenced in a study of cytomegalovirus exposure and HLA in healthy donors. Primers: 60 Vbeta forward and 13 Jbeta reverse. Some clones are missing from TCRdb's copy, which holds only in-frame ones; the method was immunoSEQ multiplex PCR. This sample has some 93,000 clones; around three fifths occur once, and the top ten carry around 5.6%. Sequenced input: PBMCs. These receptors came from a boy aged 5-17 years in good health and CMV-seropositive.

A few counts support this clone. The chain links TRBV5-1 to TRBJ2-3; 11 bases line up with TRBD1. Germline CDR1 and CDR2: SGHRS and YFSETQ. There are 15 residues in the CDR3. V lost 6 bases and J lost 5; bases outside the gene matches: 8. The CDR3 is CASIPAGTGGDTQYF. In DNA form, the CDR3 reads TGCGCCAGCATTCCAGCCGGGACAGGGGGAGATACGCAGTATTTT.

The V gene is TRBV7-9, the J gene TRBJ2-7; a possible D gene is TRBD2 (6 bases). Germline-derived CDR1 and CDR2 are SEHNR and FQNEAQ (reference sequence). V gave up 5 bases and J gave up 0 bases, with 11 bases separating them. The CDR3 contains 14 residues. The CDR3 nucleotides read TGTGCCAGCAGCCGGGACTCGAGCTCCTACGAGCAGTACTTC. This translates into CASSRDSSSYEQYF.

The chain carries TRBV6-1 and TRBJ1-6, with 9 bases lining up with TRBD1. The CDR3 runs to 14 residues. Germline CDR1 is MNHNS and CDR2 is SASEGT. With 7 bases clipped from V and 9 bases from J, the junction kept 7 bases outside the gene matches. In DNA form, the CDR3 reads TGTGCCAGCAAGTTCCGGGACAGGGCTTCACCCCTCCACTTT. This translates into CASKFRDRASPLHF.

This clone has just one count. The chain is built from TRBV5-4 and TRBJ2-7; 8 nucleotides line up with TRBD2. Per germline, CDR1 SGHNT and CDR2 YYREEE (reference sequence). This CDR3 is built from 15 residues. The V gene end was trimmed by 2 bases and the J gene end by 1 base; junction bases not matched to a gene: 5. The CDR3 protein is CASSFQGLGSYEQYF. The CDR3 DNA reads TGTGCCAGCAGCTTCCAGGGACTAGGGTCCTACGAGCAGTACTTC.

This sequence joins TRBV5-1 and TRBJ2-1; TRBD2 is a possible D gene (6 bases). From germline, CDR1 is SGHRS and CDR2 YFSETQ. This CDR3 contains 15 residues. Trimming cost V 0 bases and J 3 bases, with 10 bases left between them. The CDR3 bases are TGCGCCAGCAGCTTGGGGCTAGCGAACTACAATGAGCAGTTCTTC. It is translated as CASSLGLANYNEQFF.

The rearrangement links TRBV30 to TRBJ2-7; perhaps TRBD1 as D (6 bases). Deletions cut 7 bases from V and 1 base from J, with 11 bases between. The CDR3 runs to 12 residues. Germline lookup yields CDR1 GTSNPN and CDR2 SVGIG (reference sequence). The CDR3 nucleotides are TGTGCCTTCAAGGGGGTATCCTACGAGCAGTACTTC. Protein: CAFKGVSYEQYF.

The chain has TRBV6-5 and TRBJ2-7; 7 bases line up with TRBD2. CDR1 is MNHEY and CDR2 is SVGAGI in the germline V gene. This CDR3 has 12 residues. V lost 5 bases, J lost 7 bases, and 5 bases stayed unmatched. CDR3 sequence (DNA): TGTGCCAGCAGTCAGACGGGACTAGAGCAGTACTTC. Its translation is CASSQTGLEQYF.

The J gene is TRBJ2-5, the V gene TRBV7-8; 8 bases match TRBD1. The junction had 17 bases not matched to a gene; V was cut back by 0 bases and J by 2 bases. This CDR3 contains 20 residues. CDR1 is SGHVS and CDR2 is FQNEAQ in the germline V gene. In DNA, the CDR3 is TGTGCCAGCAGCTTAGCGGTTGAATCCGAGACAGGGGTATCTCAAGAGACCCAGTACTTC. This gives the protein CASSLAVESETGVSQETQYF.

This chain links TRBV30 with TRBJ2-1; 9 positions match TRBD2. The CDR3 totals 16 residues. Per germline, CDR1 GTSNPN and CDR2 SVGIG (reference sequence). J was trimmed by 1 base and V by 1 base; bases with no gene match: 5. Written as DNA, the CDR3 is TGTGCCTGGAGTGATCCGGGACTAGCATCCTACAATGAGCAGTTCTTC. Its translation: CAWSDPGLASYNEQFF. Drawing the rest from reference TRBV30 and TRBJ2-1, the complete variable domain is SQTIHQWPATLVQPVGSPLSLECTVEGTSNPNLYWYRQAAGRGLQLLFYSVGIGQISSEVPQNLSASRPQDRQFILSSKKLLLSDSGFYLCAWSDPGLASYNEQFFGPGTRLTVL.

The V gene is TRBV28, the J gene TRBJ1-1; D gene ambiguous. The CDR3 covers 13 residues. The V gene's germline CDR1 is MDHEN and CDR2 SYDVKM. Trimming left V 7 bases short and J 4 bases short, with 13 bases between. DNA of the CDR3: TGTGCCAGCAAAGAGCTAACGGGCACTGAAGCTTTCTTT. It codes for CASKELTGTEAFF.

The chain carries TRBV2 and TRBJ2-7, with 9 bases aligning to TRBD1. There are 14 residues in the CDR3. The germline V gene has CDR1 SNHLY and CDR2 FYNNEI. J gave up 6 bases and V 7 bases, and 10 bases lay outside the gene matches. This CDR3 is CASTGQGSPSEQYF. CDR3 bases: TGTGCCAGCACCGGACAGGGGAGCCCTTCCGAGCAGTACTTC.

This chain links TRBV20-1 with TRBJ2-3; D remains unclear. There are 11 residues in the CDR3. Trimming left V 3 bases short and J 6 bases short, with 7 bases between. Germline CDR1 and CDR2: DFQATT and SNEGSKA (reference sequence). The CDR3 nucleotides are TGCAGTGCTAGCGTCTTCGATACGCAGTATTTT. Amino acid sequence: CSASVFDTQYF.

This clone was counted a single time. The chain employs TRBV25-1 and TRBJ2-7, with 9 positions matching TRBD1. Germline assignment: CDR1 MGHDK and CDR2 SYGVNS. The CDR3 length is 14 residues. With V trimmed by 2 bases and J by 6 bases, 5 bases remained unmatched. The CDR3 DNA reads TGTGCCAGCAGTGAACCGGGACAGGGTCGCGAGCAGTACTTC. Its translation: CASSEPGQGREQYF.

The genes are TRBV2 and TRBJ1-1; 8 bases are a match to TRBD1. V lost 6 bases to trimming and J lost 5 bases; unmatched junction nucleotides: 5. The CDR3 is 13 residues long. From germline, CDR1 is SNHLY and CDR2 FYNNEI. The CDR3 protein is CASSDRGGTEAFF. The CDR3 coding sequence is TGTGCCAGCAGCGACAGGGGAGGTACTGAAGCTTTCTTT.

The CDR3 protein is CASSLGPDTEAFF. The CDR3 bases are TGTGCCAGCAGCTTAGGTCCGGACACTGAAGCTTTCTTT. This sequence joins TRBV7-6 and TRBJ1-1; D uncertain. The V and J ends lost 1 base and 3 bases respectively, with 6 bases between them. CDR3 length: 13 residues. CDR1 and CDR2 from the germline V gene are SGHVS and FNYEAQ.

This chain connects TRBV7-9 to TRBJ2-3, with 7 bases matching TRBD1. This CDR3 spans 14 amino acids. V was clipped by 5 bases and J by 6 bases; unmatched bases: 8. The V gene's germline CDR1 is SEHNR and CDR2 FQNEAQ (reference sequence). For the CDR3, the DNA is TGTGCCAGCAGCCATGGACAGGCCTGGGATACGCAGTATTTT. As protein: CASSHGQAWDTQYF.

V and J are TRBV19 and TRBJ1-5, with a weak D call TRBD1 (5 bases). Germline V gives CDR1 LNHDA, CDR2 SQIVND (reference sequence). Trimming shortened V by 4 bases and J by 5 bases, and 9 bases separated the two germline ends. The CDR3 consists of 13 residues. Here the CDR3 reads CASSRGRDQPQHF. DNA of the CDR3: TGTGCCAGTAGTAGAGGCAGGGATCAGCCCCAGCATTTT.

V gene TRBV5-4 combines with J gene TRBJ2-7, with TRBD2 identical over 7 bases. Germline loops: CDR1 SGHNT, CDR2 YYREEE (reference sequence). The V segment lost 5 bases and the J segment 6 bases; nucleotides outside the gene matches: 17. This CDR3 region has 16 residues. The chain's CDR3 is CASRAGTTPSTSEQYF. As DNA, the CDR3 is TGTGCCAGCAGAGCGGGGACCACACCCTCTACTAGCGAGCAGTACTTC.

The chain couples TRBV5-1 to TRBJ1-1, with 10 bases matching TRBD1. Germline assignment: CDR1 SGHRS and CDR2 YFSETQ. The trim removed 5 bases at V and 2 bases at J, leaving 9 bases unmatched. This CDR3 has 16 residues. As DNA, the CDR3 is TGCGCCAGCAGGACCGGACAGGGGGTTTCCAACACTGAAGCTTTCTTT. Amino acids: CASRTGQGVSNTEAFF.

This clone has a single count. This chain links TRBV2 with TRBJ1-1; D may be TRBD1 (6 bases). Germline assignment: CDR1 SNHLY and CDR2 FYNNEI. V was trimmed by 6 bases and J by 5 bases, leaving 13 bases between them. This CDR3 spans 13 amino acids. The CDR3 loop reads CASSLQGDTEAFF. CDR3 nucleotide sequence: TGTGCCAGCAGCCTACAGGGAGATACTGAAGCTTTCTTT. The whole variable domain, filled in from reference TRBV2 and TRBJ1-1, reads EPEVTQTPSHQVTQMGQEVILRCVPISNHLYFYWYRQILGQKVEFLVSFYNNEISEKSEIFDDQFSVERPDGSNFTLKIRSTKLEDSAMYFCASSLQGDTEAFFGQGTRLTVV.

This clone was found once. This rearrangement joins TRBV5-1 to TRBJ2-1; D call uncertain. V lost 1 base and J lost 6, with 14 bases in between. CDR1 and CDR2 (germline): SGHRS, YFSETQ. There are 15 residues in the CDR3. For the CDR3, the DNA is TGCGCCAGCAGCTTGTCCACTGGTCCCGTCAATGAGCAGTTCTTC. It yields the protein CASSLSTGPVNEQFF.